A selection of T cell receptor beta chains follows, all from one sample in a study of T cell responses to AZD1222 COVID-19 vaccine. Some clones are missing from TCRdb's copy, which holds only in-frame ones; the method was immunoSEQ multiplex PCR. The table shows some 140,000 clones, with roughly 90% occurring only once. The specimen was peripheral blood, collected on day 0 of AZD1222 vaccination. The receptors come from an adult in good health. Each CDR3 is given with its conserved first and last residue. The D gene is left open where the match is weak. Some rows have no size entry. The others give once, few or many, or a class for an expanded clone.

D | J | V | size | DNA | CDR3
NA | TRBJ1-4 | TRBV27 | NA | TGTGCCAGCAGTCCCACCGTGAGGGGTGAAAAACTGTTTTTT | CASSPTVRGEKLFF
TRBD1 | TRBJ1-1 | TRBV10-2 | NA | TGCGCCACCCAGGACAGGTCGGTCCAAAACACTGAAGCTTTCTTT | CATQDRSVQNTEAFF
TRBD2 | TRBJ2-1 | TRBV30 | once | TGTGCCTTCTCAACCTGGGGGGGGTCCTACAATGAGCAGTTCTTC | CAFSTWGGSYNEQFF
NA | TRBJ2-5 | TRBV18 | NA | TGTGCCAGCTCACCACCGGGAGCACCCCAAGAGACCCAGTACTTC | CASSPPGAPQETQYF
NA | TRBJ1-1 | TRBV4-3 | NA | TGCGCCAGCAGCCAAGATCCGGGGGGCAGGAGGGCTTTCTTT | CASSQDPGGRRAFF
NA | TRBJ2-7 | TRBV7-2 | NA | TGTGCCAGCAGCTTAGCGTGGAAGGGAGGCGAGCAGTACTTC | CASSLAWKGGEQYF
NA | TRBJ1-6 | TRBV7-2 | NA | TGTGCCAGCAGCTCGGGGTCCTACCCACGTGGGAATTCACCCCTCCACTTT | CASSSGSYPRGNSPLHF
NA | TRBJ2-5 | TRBV11-3 | NA | TGTGCCAGCAGCCACGGGAGGAGGGGGCTAGCGGAAGAGACCCAGTACTTC | CASSHGRRGLAEETQYF
NA | TRBJ2-2 | TRBV27 | NA | TGTGCCAGCAGTATGGAGATGGGAAGCCCCGGGGAGCTGTTTTTT | CASSMEMGSPGELFF
NA | TRBJ2-7 | TRBV28 | NA | TGTGCCAGCAGTTACTTTCGGGGGAACGAGCAGTACTTC | CASSYFRGNEQYF
NA | TRBJ2-5 | TRBV5-4 | NA | TGTGCCAGCAGCTTCACATCAAGCGAAGAGACCCAGTACTTC | CASSFTSSEETQYF
NA | TRBJ2-2 | TRBV7-6 | NA | TGTGCCAGCAGCTTAGCGTGGGGGGCGCTTACCGGGGAGCTGTTTTTT | CASSLAWGALTGELFF
TRBD1 | TRBJ1-6 | TRBV9 | NA | TGTGCCAGCAGCCTTGAAGGGACAGCCTATAATTCACCCCTCCACTTT | CASSLEGTAYNSPLHF
NA | TRBJ1-5 | TRBV6-2/TRBV6-3 | NA | TGTGCCAGCAGTCGGGAAAGGGACGGCAATCAGCCCCAGCATTTT | CASSRERDGNQPQHF
NA | TRBJ1-5 | TRBV7-7 | NA | TGTGCCAGCAGCTTAGGACCAGGCCATCAGCCCCAGCATTTT | CASSLGPGHQPQHF
NA | TRBJ1-4 | TRBV11-2 | NA | TGTGCCAGCAGCTTAGTCGGGCGGAGTAATGAAAAACTGTTTTTT | CASSLVGRSNEKLFF
TRBD1 | TRBJ1-5 | TRBV10-3 | NA | TGTGCCATCTCCCGGGACAGCGTACAGCCCCAGCATTTT | CAISRDSVQPQHF
NA | TRBJ1-1 | TRBV19 | NA | TGTGCCAGTAGTCTCCGGACTGAAGCTTTCTTT | CASSLRTEAFF
TRBD2 | TRBJ2-7 | TRBV27 | NA | TGTGCCAGCAGTTTGCTCGGGCGAGCGGGACCGAGCTCCTACGAGCAGTACTTC | CASSLLGRAGPSSYEQYF
TRBD1 | TRBJ1-2 | TRBV2 | few | TGTGCCAGCAGACCTGGACAGGGAATCGACGGCTACACCTTC | CASRPGQGIDGYTF
NA | TRBJ1-1 | TRBV5-8 | NA | TGTGCCAGCAGCCGAGATGCCCCGAGGGCTTTCTTT | CASSRDAPRAFF
NA | TRBJ1-2 | TRBV5-5 | NA | TGTGCCAGCAGCTTTTTAGGGACGGATGGCTACACCTTC | CASSFLGTDGYTF
NA | TRBJ1-3 | TRBV2 | once | TGTGCCAGCAGTGAACAAAGGATCTCTGGAAACACCATATATTTT | CASSEQRISGNTIYF
NA | TRBJ1-5 | TRBV27 | once | TGTGCCAGCAGTTTAGTGGGAGGAGTCAATCAGCCCCAGCATTTT | CASSLVGGVNQPQHF
TRBD2 | TRBJ2-1 | TRBV4-3 | once | TGCGCCAGCAGCCAAGATGTCGAGCGGGAATTGCGGAATGAGCAGTTCTTC | CASSQDVERELRNEQFF
TRBD2 | TRBJ2-1 | TRBV2 | NA | TGTGCCAGCCAAGCGGGGGGGTCCTACAATGAGCAGTTCTTC | CASQAGGSYNEQFF